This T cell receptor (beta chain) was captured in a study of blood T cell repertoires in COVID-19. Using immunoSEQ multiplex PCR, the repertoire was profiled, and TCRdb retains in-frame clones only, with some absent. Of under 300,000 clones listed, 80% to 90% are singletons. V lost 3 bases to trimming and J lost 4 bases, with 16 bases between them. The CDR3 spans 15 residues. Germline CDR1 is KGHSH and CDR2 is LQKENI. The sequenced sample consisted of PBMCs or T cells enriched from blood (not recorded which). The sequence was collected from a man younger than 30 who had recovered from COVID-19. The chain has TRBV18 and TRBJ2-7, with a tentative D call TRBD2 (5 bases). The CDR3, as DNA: TGTGCCAGCTCACCTCCGACGGCTAGCACGTACGAGCAGTACTTC. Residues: CASSPPTASTYEQYF.